This T cell receptor beta chain was documented in a study of human T cells and chemical hapten exposure. Time point described: patch test 2, 6 weeks after DPC sensitization. Treatment in this sample: therapeutic diphenylcyclopropenone sensitization with weekly scalp DPC. The study drew its donors from alopecia patients who were 18 to 70 years old and suitable for DPC. TCRdb independently ran MiXCR on the RACE reads; one entry per CDR3 protein. Among 42,000 or so distinct CDR3 sequences listed, about 8.9% were seen once. The germline V and J ends were trimmed by 3 bases and 4 bases, with 15 bases remaining between them. The CDR3 is made up of 15 amino acids. Germline V gene lookup returns CDR1 GTSNPN and CDR2 SVGIG (reference sequence).

This chain links TRBV30 with TRBJ1-4; TRBD1 is a possible D gene (5 bases). The origin of this receptor is a woman aged 35 to 49 with alopecia areata. Some clones in this sample may be carry-over from other donors' samples. Sequences were derived from whole blood, sampled in connection with sensitization to the hapten diphenylcyclopropenone (DPC). DNA of the CDR3: TGTGCCTGGAGGGCCGGGACGGCTCTTAATGAAAAACTGTTTTTT. Amino acids: CAWRAGTALNEKLFF.